The 24 T cell receptor beta chains given below trace back to one sample, sequenced in a study of spatial heterogeneity in lung cancer. TCRdb analysed the 5' RACE reads with MiXCR anew, one entry per CDR3 protein. This sample yields around 41,000 distinct CDR3 sequences, of which around 7% are seen a single time; about 39% belongs to the top ten. This sample's time point: sample taken at primary tumor resection. The sample in question was PBMCs, obtained at surgery. All receptors derive from a female donor with early-stage non-small cell lung cancer.

Many counts were recorded for this clonotype. J is TRBJ2-7 and V is TRBV6-5; 9 nucleotides line up with TRBD1. J gave up 6 bases and V 5 bases, and 11 bases lay outside the gene matches. Germline CDR1 reads MNHEY; CDR2 reads SVGAGI. The CDR3 is 15 residues long. CDR3 sequence: CASSPSWDRASEQYF. The CDR3 coding sequence is TGTGCCAGCAGTCCTTCTTGGGACAGGGCCTCCGAGCAGTACTTC.

This clonotype was picked up a small number of times. The rearrangement links TRBV5-1 to TRBJ2-1; possibly TRBD1 or TRBD2 for D (6 bases each). Germline CDR1 SGHRS, CDR2 YFSETQ. Trimming removed 9 bases from V and 0 bases from J, with 10 bases in between. This CDR3 has 13 residues. CDR3 in amino acids: CATTGASYNEQFF. The CDR3 DNA reads TGCGCCACCACGGGGGCCTCCTACAATGAGCAGTTCTTC.

The chain has TRBV12-5 and TRBJ2-2; 8 bases match TRBD1. V was pared by 6 bases and J by 2 bases, with 5 bases of the junction left unmatched. Germline loops: CDR1 LGHNT, CDR2 FRNRAP. CDR3 length: 15 residues. CDR3 sequence: CASGSGTGNTGELFF. The CDR3 DNA reads as TGTGCTAGTGGATCTGGGACAGGAAACACCGGGGAGCTGTTTTTT. Filled out from reference TRBV12-5 and TRBJ2-2, the complete variable domain reads DARVTQTPRHKVTEMGQEVTMRCQPILGHNTVFWYRQTMMQGLELLAYFRNRAPLDDSGMPKDRFSAEMPDATLATLKIQPSEPRDSAVYFCASGSGTGNTGELFFGEGSRLTVL.

V gene TRBV5-1 combines with J gene TRBJ1-2; 10 bases are a match to TRBD1. CDR3 length: 15 residues. CDR1 is SGHRS and CDR2 is YFSETQ in the germline V gene. V dropped 7 bases and J dropped 6; count of bases not matched to a gene: 12. The CDR3 here is CASAFWDRGKDGYTF. The CDR3 DNA sequence: TGCGCCAGCGCCTTCTGGGACAGGGGTAAGGATGGCTACACCTTC.

This clonotype has ten or more counts. The CDR3 sequence is CASSLVSGQENTEAFF. CDR3 DNA sequence: TGTGCCAGCAGTTTGGTCTCGGGACAGGAGAACACTGAAGCTTTCTTT. The chain is built from TRBV12-3 or TRBV12-4 and TRBJ1-1, with 8 bases lining up with TRBD1. V gave up 3 bases and J gave up 1 base; unmatched junction bases: 7. This CDR3 has 16 residues.

This clonotype was seen at least ten times. This chain connects TRBV10-1 to TRBJ2-1, with 10 nucleotides matching TRBD2. The V gene's germline CDR1 is WNHNN and CDR2 SYGVQD (reference sequence). V was clipped by 2 bases and J by 4 bases; unmatched bases: 2. The CDR3 extends over 15 amino acids. The CDR3 here is CASSEIAGGYNEQFF. CDR3 coding DNA: TGCGCCAGCAGTGAGATAGCGGGGGGATACAATGAGCAGTTCTTC.

This clonotype occurred many times. The chain has TRBV27 and TRBJ2-1, with a tentative D call TRBD1 (6 bases). V shed 10 bases and J shed 7 bases, with 20 bases lying between them. The CDR3 has 14 residues. Germline CDR1 and CDR2: MNHEY and SMNVEV (reference sequence). CDR3 in amino acids: CATLRRAGENEQFF. CDR3 coding DNA: TGTGCCACCCTCCGACGGGCAGGGGAAAATGAGCAGTTCTTC.

This clonotype was observed a handful of times. The V and J genes are TRBV25-1 and TRBJ2-3; the match to TRBD2 covers 10 bases. This CDR3 is built from 17 residues. Germline V lookup: CDR1 MGHDK, CDR2 SYGVNS. V dropped 2 bases and J dropped 1; count of bases not matched to a gene: 6. CDR3 in DNA: TGTGCCAGCAGTGAAGGGGCTAGCGGGGGTCGCACAGATACGCAGTATTTT. This encodes CASSEGASGGRTDTQYF. Filled out from reference TRBV25-1 and TRBJ2-3, the complete variable domain reads EADIYQTPRYLVIGTGKKITLECSQTMGHDKMYWYQQDPGMELHLIHYSYGVNSTEKGDLSSESTVSRIRTEHFPLTLESARPSHTSQYLCASSEGASGGRTDTQYFGPGTRLTVL.

This sequence joins TRBV30 and TRBJ1-2; D not resolved. Germline V CDR1 and CDR2: GTSNPN, SVGIG (reference sequence). With 2 bases removed from V and 2 bases from J, the gap between germline ends came to 15 bases. The CDR3 runs to 15 residues. Here the CDR3 reads CAWSPKPRRNYGYTF. As DNA, the CDR3 is TGTGCCTGGAGTCCCAAACCCCGACGGAACTATGGCTACACCTTC.

In its sample, this clonotype was seen a few times. The chain has TRBV14 and TRBJ2-7; D is unclear. The germline V gene encodes CDR1 SGHDN and CDR2 FVKESK. The CDR3 sequence is 14 residues long. Trimming took 4 bases from V and 4 from J, leaving 14 bases between them. In DNA form, the CDR3 reads TGTGCCAGCAGCCCGGATAGGACCACGTACGAGCAGTACTTC. Translating gives CASSPDRTTYEQYF.

This clonotype was seen more than once but under ten times. The genes are TRBV7-9 and TRBJ1-1, with D hard to call. The CDR3 consists of 12 residues. Germline V CDR1 and CDR2: SEHNR, FQNEAQ (reference sequence). The V gene lost 1 base and the J gene lost 0 bases, with 0 bases spanning the gap. CDR3 sequence reads: CASSLVNTEAFF. The DNA for the CDR3 is TGTGCCAGCAGCTTAGTGAACACTGAAGCTTTCTTT.

The table lists this clonotype with many counts. The genes are TRBV7-3 and TRBJ2-1, with TRBD2 matching 8 bases. CDR3 length: 16 amino acids. The V segment lost 5 bases and the J segment 7 bases; nucleotides outside the gene matches: 13. Germline assignment: CDR1 SGHTA and CDR2 FQGTGA. The CDR3 sequence: CASSRLGSGVENEQFF. DNA for the CDR3: TGTGCCAGCAGCCGGCTGGGTAGCGGGGTAGAAAATGAGCAGTTCTTC.

This clonotype was observed many times. The V call is TRBV28, the J call TRBJ2-7, with D unresolved. The CDR3 has 15 amino acids. Per germline, CDR1 MDHEN and CDR2 SYDVKM. V was clipped by 4 bases and J by 2 bases, with 15 bases between them. In DNA form, the CDR3 reads TGTGCCAGCAGTTCAACCGGGCTAAACACCTACGAGCAGTACTTC. Translated, it gives CASSSTGLNTYEQYF.

This clonotype was recorded many times. V is TRBV28 and J is TRBJ2-5; D gene uncertain. The CDR3 has 13 amino acids. Between the trimmed V and J ends, which lost 4 bases and 0 bases, there was a span of 6 bases. The germline gives CDR1 MDHEN, CDR2 SYDVKM. This CDR3 is CASSSLYQETQYF. CDR3 sequence (DNA): TGTGCCAGCAGTTCGCTGTACCAAGAGACCCAGTACTTC.

This clonotype has a handful of counts. This could be a read error, since a much larger clone is one nucleotide away. This rearrangement joins TRBV5-6 to TRBJ1-2, with 7 bases that match TRBD1. The CDR3 consists of 13 residues. CDR1 and CDR2 (germline): SGHDT, YYEEEE. The CDR3 reads CVSSSGQNYGYTF. In DNA, the CDR3 is TGTGTCAGCAGCTCGGGACAGAACTATGGCTACACCTTC.

The gene calls are TRBV6-5 and TRBJ2-4; D not certain. V shed 4 bases and J shed 0 bases, with 16 bases lying between them. The germline V gene has CDR1 MNHEY and CDR2 SVGAGI. The CDR3 contains 17 residues. CDR3 DNA: TGTGCCAGCAGTTCCGCGGAAGGCTACGTAGCCAAAAACATTCAGTACTTC. It encodes CASSSAEGYVAKNIQYF.

In its sample, this clonotype was seen many times. The V call is TRBV18, the J call TRBJ2-3, with a weak D call TRBD2 (6 bases). The germline V gene encodes CDR1 KGHSH and CDR2 LQKENI. The CDR3 spans 16 residues. The V end was cut by 3 bases, the J end by 4 bases, with 17 bases between. The CDR3 loop reads CASSPPKAAGSDTQYF. DNA for the CDR3: TGTGCCAGCTCACCCCCCAAAGCGGCGGGATCAGATACGCAGTATTTT. Variable domain in full (rest from reference TRBV18 and TRBJ2-3): NAGVMQNPRHLVRRRGQEARLRCSPMKGHSHVYWYRQLPEEGLKFMVYLQKENIIDESGMPKERFSAEFPKEGPSILRIQQVVRGDSAAYFCASSPPKAAGSDTQYFGPGTRLTVL.

This clonotype was seen more than once but under ten times. The rearrangement links TRBV7-2 to TRBJ1-5; a possible D gene is TRBD1 (6 bases). This CDR3 has 12 residues. Germline V gene data show CDR1 as SGHTA and CDR2 as FQGNSA. The V and J ends lost 4 bases and 7 bases respectively, with 8 bases between them. CDR3 residues: CASSWGGQPQHF. The DNA for the CDR3 is TGTGCCAGCAGCTGGGGGGGCCAGCCCCAGCATTTT.

This clonotype has a handful of counts. V and J are TRBV7-6 and TRBJ1-2; a possible D gene is TRBD1 (5 bases). Trimming took 1 base from V and 2 from J, leaving 8 bases between them. Germline loops: CDR1 SGHVS, CDR2 FNYEAQ. The CDR3 runs to 14 residues. The CDR3, as DNA: TGTGCCAGCAGCTTAGTGGCAGGGAACTATGGCTACACCTTC. Translating gives CASSLVAGNYGYTF.

This clonotype came up many times. The chain links TRBV28 to TRBJ1-4, with 9 bases lining up with TRBD1. The CDR3 length is 14 residues. Trimming at V came to 5 bases and at J to 6 bases, leaving 4 bases not matched to a gene. Germline assignment: CDR1 MDHEN and CDR2 SYDVKM. CDR3: CASSPGTGYEKLFF. The CDR3 DNA sequence: TGTGCCAGCAGTCCCGGGACAGGGTATGAAAAACTGTTTTTT. Using reference TRBV28 and TRBJ1-4 for the parts outside the CDR3, the full variable domain is DVKVTQSSRYLVKRTGEKVFLECVQDMDHENMFWYRQDPGLGLRLIYFSYDVKMKEKGDIPEGYSVSREKKERFSLILESASTNQTSMYLCASSPGTGYEKLFFGSGTQLSVL.

This clonotype was recorded at least ten times. The genes are TRBV3-1 and TRBJ1-3; 7 bases are a match to TRBD1. The V and J ends lost 4 bases and 8 bases, in that order; junction bases with no gene match: 14. The CDR3 is 16 amino acids. Germline CDR1 and CDR2: LGHDT and YNNKEL (reference sequence). The CDR3: CASSRKNTGAMDTIYF. CDR3 nucleotides: TGTGCCAGCAGCCGCAAAAATACAGGGGCTATGGACACCATATATTTT.

The V and J genes are TRBV2 and TRBJ2-2; D gene unclear. The CDR3 consists of 12 residues. Germline CDR1 is SNHLY and CDR2 is FYNNEI. With 4 bases removed from V and 7 bases from J, the gap between germline ends came to 7 bases. CDR3 in DNA: TGTGCCAGCAGTGGGGATGTCGGGGAGCTGTTTTTT. It yields the protein CASSGDVGELFF.

This chain joins TRBV5-1 and TRBJ2-4, with TRBD1 matching 8 bases. J was trimmed by 4 bases and V by 0 bases; bases with no gene match: 0. The CDR3 covers 14 residues. Germline values: CDR1 SGHRS, CDR2 YFSETQ. CDR3 sequence: CASSLGTGKNIQYF. CDR3 nucleotides: TGCGCCAGCAGCTTGGGGACAGGGAAAAACATTCAGTACTTC.

The sample holds many counts of this clonotype. V is TRBV28 and J is TRBJ1-2; no definite D call. With 5 bases removed from V and 0 bases from J, the gap between germline ends came to 13 bases. The germline gives CDR1 MDHEN, CDR2 SYDVKM. The CDR3 length is 15 residues. CDR3 amino acids: CASSRDTYSNYGYTF. CDR3 in DNA: TGTGCCAGCAGTCGCGACACTTACTCTAACTATGGCTACACCTTC.